This T cell receptor beta chain was sequenced during a study of monozygotic twins with cystic fibrosis. Study results and caveats: V usage most resembled the co-twin in 13 of 16 pairs. Shared CDR3 numbers were not associated with age, concordance or severity.

Comments on this clone: Its antigen remains unidentified.

CDR1 and CDR2 (germline): LNHNV, YYDKDF (reference sequence). V was trimmed by 3 bases and J by 3 bases, leaving 14 bases between them. The CDR3 is 15 residues long. The assay was immunoSEQ multiplex PCR, and TCRdb's table has in-frame clones only and misses some. The data hold 30,000 to 35,000 clones, with roughly 90% observed a single time. The chain employs TRBV15 and TRBJ1-1; perhaps TRBD1 as D (5 bases). The sequence derives from a girl aged 2 to 9 with cystic fibrosis. Sequences were obtained from blood. CDR3 coding DNA: TGTGCCACCAGCAGTTGGGGGGGACCTCACACTGAAGCTTTCTTT. This translates into CATSSWGGPHTEAFF.